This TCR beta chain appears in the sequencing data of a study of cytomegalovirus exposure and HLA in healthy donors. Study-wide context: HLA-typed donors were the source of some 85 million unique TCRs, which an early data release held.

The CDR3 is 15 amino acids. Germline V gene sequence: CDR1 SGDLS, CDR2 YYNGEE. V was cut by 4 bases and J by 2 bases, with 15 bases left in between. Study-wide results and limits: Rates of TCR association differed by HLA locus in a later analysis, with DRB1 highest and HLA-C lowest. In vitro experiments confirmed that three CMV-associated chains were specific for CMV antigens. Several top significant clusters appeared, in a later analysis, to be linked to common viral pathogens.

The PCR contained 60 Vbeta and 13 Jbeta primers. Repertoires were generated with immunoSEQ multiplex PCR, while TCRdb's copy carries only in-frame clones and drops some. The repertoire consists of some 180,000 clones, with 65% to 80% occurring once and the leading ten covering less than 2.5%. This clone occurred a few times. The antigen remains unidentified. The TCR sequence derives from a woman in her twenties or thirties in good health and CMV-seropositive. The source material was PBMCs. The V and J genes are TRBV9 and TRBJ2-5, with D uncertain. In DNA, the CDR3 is TGTGCCAGCAGCCCTACCAATCCCCGACAAGAGACCCAGTACTTC. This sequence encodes CASSPTNPRQETQYF.